This entry features one T cell receptor (beta chain) sequence. This record comes from a study of regulatory T cells in long-lasting Graves disease. The time point here: newly diagnosed GD, antithyroid drugs for less than 3 months. With RNA extracted from PBMCs as input, the TCR library was made. Arm-PCR of CDR3 regions with iRepertoire HTBI primers generated TCR beta libraries. One entry per CDR3 protein results from TCRdb running MiXCR on the multiplex PCR reads. Of approximately 350,000 distinct CDR3 sequences listed, 16% were seen once; the top ten hold 30%. V lost 0 bases and J 1 base, leaving 6 bases between the germline ends. The CDR3 loop spans 14 amino acids. CDR1 DFQATT and CDR2 SNEGSKA come from the germline V gene (reference sequence). These records were also assigned to another study, of T cells in Graves' hyperthyroidism and ophthalmopathy.

Sample: peripheral blood mononuclear cells (PBMCs), taken at new diagnosis, from a patient treated with antithyroid drugs. The V gene is TRBV20-1, the J gene TRBJ1-4; D remains ambiguous. This receptor was obtained from a man in his forties with Graves disease. CDR3 region: CSARDSRTNEKLFF. The CDR3 region has the DNA TGCAGTGCTAGAGATTCCAGAACTAATGAAAAACTGTTTTTT.